The 17 T cell receptor beta chains reported below all come from one sample, sequenced in a study of T cell repertoires in ileal Crohn's disease. Indicated time point: neoterminal ileum biopsy at postoperative endoscopy, about 6 months after surgery. Clones were sequenced by immunoSEQ multiplex PCR, and TCRdb holds only the in-frame ones, with some missing. The profile shows about 2,400 clones, approximately 80% of them singletons. Input material: ileal tissue. The receptor set was obtained from an adult with Crohn's disease.

Notes on this clone: One end of the junction fails to match germline, which may point to a read error. The chain uses TRBV4-2 and TRBJ2-2, with D possibly being TRBD2 (5 bases). The CDR3 spans 15 residues. From germline, CDR1 is LGHNA and CDR2 YNFKEQ. CDR3 bases: TGTGCCAACAGCCAAGAAGAGGGAACGGCCGGGGAGCTGTTTTTT. Its translation: CANSQEEGTAGELFF.

V gene TRBV6-4 combines with J gene TRBJ2-3; TRBD2 matches at 7 bases. The CDR3 spans 14 residues. V trimming: 4 bases; J trimming: 0 bases; junction bases outside the gene matches: 1. The germline gives CDR1 MRHNA, CDR2 SNTAGT. Here the CDR3 DNA reads TGTGCCAGCAGTGTTAGCGGGAGCACAGATACGCAGTATTTT. Its translation: CASSVSGSTDTQYF.

This clone came up once. The rearrangement joins TRBV19 to TRBJ1-2, with 7 positions matching TRBD1. The junction had 15 bases not matched to a gene; V was cut back by 5 bases and J by 0 bases. Per the germline V gene, CDR1 is LNHDA and CDR2 is SQIVND (reference sequence). This CDR3 region has 18 residues. The CDR3 DNA is TGTGCCAGTAGTGCGATGAGACAGGGTGGGAAGGCTAACTATGGCTACACCTTC. This gives the protein CASSAMRQGGKANYGYTF.

J is TRBJ1-2 and V is TRBV18, with 11 bases identical to TRBD1. Looked up from germline, CDR1 is KGHSH and CDR2 is LQKENI. The CDR3 is 15 residues long. With V trimmed by 3 bases and J by 4 bases, 4 bases remained unmatched. CDR3 protein: CASSPGTGGSYGYTF. CDR3 in DNA: TGTGCCAGCTCACCCGGGACAGGGGGTAGCTATGGCTACACCTTC.

The chain uses TRBV29-1 and TRBJ1-1; TRBD1 might be the D (5 bases). The germline V gene encodes CDR1 SQVTM and CDR2 ANQGSEA. This CDR3 is 13 amino acids long. V dropped 2 bases and J dropped 4 bases, with 11 bases sitting between them. The CDR3 DNA follows: TGCAGCGTTGAAAAGTCCAGGGCCACTGAAGCTTTCTTT. It specifies CSVEKSRATEAFF.

This chain uses TRBV19 with TRBJ1-1; tentatively, D is TRBD1 (5 bases). V dropped 5 bases and J dropped 4 bases, with 14 bases sitting between them. Germline V gene sequence: CDR1 LNHDA, CDR2 SQIVND (reference sequence). The CDR3 spans 14 residues. CDR3 DNA: TGTGCCAGTAGTGTAGGCGGGGGGGTCACTGAAGCTTTCTTT. Its protein is CASSVGGGVTEAFF. The full variable domain, completed using reference TRBV19 and TRBJ1-1, is DGGITQSPKYLFRKEGQNVTLSCEQNLNHDAMYWYRQDPGQGLRLIYYSQIVNDFQKGDIAEGYSVSREKKESFPLTVTSAQKNPTAFYLCASSVGGGVTEAFFGQGTRLTVV.

There are a few counts of this clone. The sample contains more than one DNA sequence encoding this CDR3. The chain combines TRBV5-1 with TRBJ2-7, with D unresolved. Deletions cut 1 base from V and 2 bases from J, with 13 bases between. This CDR3 region has 15 residues. CDR1 is SGHRS, CDR2 YFSETQ, per germline. DNA of the CDR3: TGCGCCAGCAGCTTGTCAAGTAGCCCTGCCTACGAGCAGTACTTC. Protein product: CASSLSSSPAYEQYF.

With respect to this clone: Additional DNA sequences in this sample encode the identical CDR3. CDR3 nucleotide sequence: TGCAGCGTTAGACAGGGAGGAAGCAATCAGCCCCAGCATTTT. Its protein product is CSVRQGGSNQPQHF. The chain couples TRBV29-1 to TRBJ1-5; TRBD1 matches 7 bases. V trimming: 5 bases; J trimming: 1 base; junction bases outside the gene matches: 5. Germline values: CDR1 SQVTM, CDR2 ANQGSEA. The CDR3 runs to 14 residues. The full variable domain, completed using reference TRBV29-1 and TRBJ1-5, is SAVISQKPSRDICQRGTSLTIQCQVDSQVTMMFWYRQQPGQSLTLIATANQGSEATYESGFVIDKFPISRPNLTFSTLTVSNMSPEDSSIYLCSVRQGGSNQPQHFGDGTRLSIL.

The V and J genes are TRBV25-1 and TRBJ2-1; 10 bases are shared with TRBD1. The CDR3 loop spans 14 amino acids. The germline CDR1 and CDR2 sequences are MGHDK and SYGVNS. Germline trimming cut 4 bases from V and 7 bases from J; bases unmatched to any gene: 4. The CDR3 DNA follows: TGTGCCAGCAGTGGACAGGACAGGGGGAATGAGCAGTTCTTC. This codes for CASSGQDRGNEQFF.

In this sample, this clone turned up once. The V call is TRBV29-1, the J call TRBJ2-7; TRBD1 agrees at 9 bases. From germline, CDR1 is SQVTM and CDR2 ANQGSEA. There are 14 residues in the CDR3. Unmatched junction bases numbered 19, after V lost 7 bases and J lost 12 bases. CDR3 in DNA: TGCAGCGCCTCGACCGGGACAGGGAGTTCAATCCTGTACTTC. It yields the protein CSASTGTGSSILYF.

The chain carries TRBV15 and TRBJ2-3, with D perhaps TRBD1 (5 bases). The CDR3 has 17 amino acids. Trimming removed 2 bases at V and 6 bases at J, with 21 bases between. CDR1 and CDR2 (germline): LNHNV, YYDKDF (reference sequence). The DNA of the CDR3 is TGTGCCACCAGCAGACAGGGCACTCCCCAGCCCCCGGATACGCAGTATTTT. This encodes CATSRQGTPQPPDTQYF.

The chain links TRBV5-1 to TRBJ2-7; tentatively, D is TRBD2 (6 bases). The V end was cut by 0 bases, the J end by 5 bases, with 18 bases between. There are 16 residues in the CDR3. Germline V CDR1 and CDR2: SGHRS, YFSETQ. CDR3 residues: CASSLARRLGHDEQYF. CDR3 coding DNA: TGCGCCAGCAGCTTGGCCCGGAGACTAGGCCACGACGAGCAGTACTTC.

J is TRBJ2-5 and V is TRBV5-4; a possible D gene is TRBD1 (6 bases). Trimming left V 0 bases short and J 1 base short, with 7 bases between. The CDR3 spans 14 residues. Looked up from germline, CDR1 is SGHNT and CDR2 is YYREEE (reference sequence). CDR3 nucleotide sequence: TGTGCCAGCAGCTTGGAGGGGGTCCAAGAGACCCAGTACTTC. This encodes CASSLEGVQETQYF.

This clone was counted a single time. Other nucleotide sequences from this sample produce the same CDR3. V and J are TRBV19 and TRBJ2-7; possible D gene TRBD1, 6 bases. The V and J ends lost 3 bases and 3 bases respectively, with 9 bases between them. Germline assignment: CDR1 LNHDA and CDR2 SQIVND (reference sequence). CDR3 length: 13 residues. CDR3 sequence reads: CASSIYRDYEQYF. The CDR3 DNA reads as TGTGCCAGTAGTATTTACAGGGACTACGAGCAGTACTTC.

CDR3 amino acids: CASSFGERERHTEAFF. CDR3 DNA sequence: TGTGCCAGCAGCTTCGGAGAGAGGGAGCGGCACACTGAAGCTTTCTTT. The V and J genes are TRBV7-8 and TRBJ1-1; the D is unclear. V was shortened by 3 bases and J by 3 bases, with 17 bases between the two germline ends. The germline gives CDR1 SGHVS, CDR2 FQNEAQ. This CDR3 spans 16 amino acids.

The table lists this clone with a few counts. The chain employs TRBV4-2 and TRBJ2-5; TRBD2 matches 7 bases. This CDR3 spans 16 amino acids. V lost 0 bases and J lost 2; bases outside the gene matches: 6. Germline V gene lookup returns CDR1 LGHNA and CDR2 YNFKEQ. CDR3 amino acids: CASSQDPAGSQETQYF. DNA of the CDR3: TGTGCCAGCAGCCAAGACCCAGCGGGAAGTCAAGAGACCCAGTACTTC.

This chain links TRBV6-6 with TRBJ2-1, with a possible D match to TRBD2 (5 bases). V lost 6 bases to trimming and J lost 8 bases, with 11 bases between them. CDR1 and CDR2 (germline): MNHNY, SVGAGI (reference sequence). CDR3 length: 12 amino acids. The chain's CDR3 is CASSSGSDEQFF. CDR3 bases: TGTGCCAGCAGCTCGGGGAGCGATGAGCAGTTCTTC.